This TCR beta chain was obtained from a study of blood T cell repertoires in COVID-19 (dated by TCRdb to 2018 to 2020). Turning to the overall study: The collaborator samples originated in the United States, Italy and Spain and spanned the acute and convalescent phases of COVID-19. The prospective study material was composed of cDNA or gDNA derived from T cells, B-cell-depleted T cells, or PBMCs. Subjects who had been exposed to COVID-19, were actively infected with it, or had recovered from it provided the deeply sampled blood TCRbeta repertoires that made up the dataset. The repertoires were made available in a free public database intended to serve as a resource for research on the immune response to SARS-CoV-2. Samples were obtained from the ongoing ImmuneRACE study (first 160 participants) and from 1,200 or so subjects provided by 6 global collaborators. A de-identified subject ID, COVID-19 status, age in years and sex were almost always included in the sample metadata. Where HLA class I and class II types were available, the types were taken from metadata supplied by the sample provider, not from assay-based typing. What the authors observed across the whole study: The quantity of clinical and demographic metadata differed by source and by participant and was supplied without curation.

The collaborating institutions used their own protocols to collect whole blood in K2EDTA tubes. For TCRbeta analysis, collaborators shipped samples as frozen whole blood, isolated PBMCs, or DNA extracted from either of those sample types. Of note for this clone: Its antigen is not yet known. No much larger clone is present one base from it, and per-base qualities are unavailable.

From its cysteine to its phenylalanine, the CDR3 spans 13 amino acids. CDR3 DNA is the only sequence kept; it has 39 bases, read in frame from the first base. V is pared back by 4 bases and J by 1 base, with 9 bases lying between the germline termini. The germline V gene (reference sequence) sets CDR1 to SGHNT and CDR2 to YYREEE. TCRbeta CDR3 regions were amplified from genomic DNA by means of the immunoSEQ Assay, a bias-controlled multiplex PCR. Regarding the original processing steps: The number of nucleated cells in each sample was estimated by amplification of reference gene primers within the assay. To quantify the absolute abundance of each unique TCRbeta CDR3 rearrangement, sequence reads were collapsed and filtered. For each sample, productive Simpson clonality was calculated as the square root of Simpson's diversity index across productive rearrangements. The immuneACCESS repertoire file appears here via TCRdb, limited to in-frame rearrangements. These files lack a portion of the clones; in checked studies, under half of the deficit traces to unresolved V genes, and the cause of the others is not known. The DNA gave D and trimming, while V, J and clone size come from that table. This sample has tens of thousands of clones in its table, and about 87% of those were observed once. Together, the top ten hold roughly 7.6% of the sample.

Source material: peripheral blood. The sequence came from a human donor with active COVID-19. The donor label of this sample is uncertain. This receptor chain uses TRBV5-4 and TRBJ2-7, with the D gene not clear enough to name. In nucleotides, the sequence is TGTGCCAGCAGCGGTGACACATCCTACGAGCAGTACTTC. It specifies CASSGDTSYEQYF.